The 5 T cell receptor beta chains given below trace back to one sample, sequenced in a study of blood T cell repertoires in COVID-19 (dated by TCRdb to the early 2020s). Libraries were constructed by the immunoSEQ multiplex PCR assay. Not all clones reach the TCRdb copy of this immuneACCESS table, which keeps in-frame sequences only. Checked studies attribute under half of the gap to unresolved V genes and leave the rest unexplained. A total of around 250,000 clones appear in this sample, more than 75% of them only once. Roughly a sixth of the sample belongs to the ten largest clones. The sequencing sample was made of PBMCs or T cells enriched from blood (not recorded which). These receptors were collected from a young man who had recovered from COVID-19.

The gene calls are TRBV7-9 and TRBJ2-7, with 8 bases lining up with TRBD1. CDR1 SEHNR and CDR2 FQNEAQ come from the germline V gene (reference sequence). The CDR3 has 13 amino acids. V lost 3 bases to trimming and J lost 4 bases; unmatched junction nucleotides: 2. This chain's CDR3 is CASSFTGGYEQYF. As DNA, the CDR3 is TGTGCCAGCAGCTTCACAGGGGGATACGAGCAGTACTTC.

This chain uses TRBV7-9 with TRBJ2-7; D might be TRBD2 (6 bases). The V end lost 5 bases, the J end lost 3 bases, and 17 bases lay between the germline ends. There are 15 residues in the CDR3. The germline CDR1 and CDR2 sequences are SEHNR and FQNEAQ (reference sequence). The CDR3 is CASSLVRDLDYEQYF. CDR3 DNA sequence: TGTGCCAGCAGCCTCGTCCGGGACTTAGACTACGAGCAGTACTTC. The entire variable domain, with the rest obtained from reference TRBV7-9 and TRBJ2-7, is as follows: DTGVSQNPRHKITKRGQNVTFRCDPISEHNRLYWYRQTLGQGPEFLTYFQNEAQLEKSRLLSDRFSAERPKGSFSTLEIQRTEQGDSAMYLCASSLVRDLDYEQYFGPGTRLTVT.

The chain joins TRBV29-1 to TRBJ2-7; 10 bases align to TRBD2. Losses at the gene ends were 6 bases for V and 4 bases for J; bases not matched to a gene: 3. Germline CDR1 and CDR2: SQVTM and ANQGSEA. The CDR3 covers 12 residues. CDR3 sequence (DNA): TGCAGCGTCGGGACTAGCGAATACGAGCAGTACTTC. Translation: CSVGTSEYEQYF.

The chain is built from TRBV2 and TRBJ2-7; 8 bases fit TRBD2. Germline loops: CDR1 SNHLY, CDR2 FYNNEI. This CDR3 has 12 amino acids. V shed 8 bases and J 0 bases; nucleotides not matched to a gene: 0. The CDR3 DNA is TGTGCCAGCGGACTAGCCTCCTACGAGCAGTACTTC. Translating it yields CASGLASYEQYF.

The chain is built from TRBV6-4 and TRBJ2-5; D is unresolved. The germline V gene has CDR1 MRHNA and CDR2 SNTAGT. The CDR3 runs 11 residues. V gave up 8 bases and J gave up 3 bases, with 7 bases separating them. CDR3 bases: TGTGCCAGCTCCTTTAAAGAGACCCAGTACTTC. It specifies CASSFKETQYF.